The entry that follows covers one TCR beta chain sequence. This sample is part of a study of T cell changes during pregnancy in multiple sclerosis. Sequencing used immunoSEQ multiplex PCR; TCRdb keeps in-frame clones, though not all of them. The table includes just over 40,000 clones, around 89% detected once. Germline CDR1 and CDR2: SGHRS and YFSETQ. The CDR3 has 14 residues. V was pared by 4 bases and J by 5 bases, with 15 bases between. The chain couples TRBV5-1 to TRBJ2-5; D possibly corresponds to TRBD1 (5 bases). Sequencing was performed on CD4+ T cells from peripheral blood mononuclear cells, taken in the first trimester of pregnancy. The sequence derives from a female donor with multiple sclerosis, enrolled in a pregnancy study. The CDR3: CASSPSWGRETQYF. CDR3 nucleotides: TGCGCCAGCAGCCCGTCCTGGGGCCGGGAGACCCAGTACTTC. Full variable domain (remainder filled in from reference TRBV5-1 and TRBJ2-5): KAGVTQTPRYLIKTRGQQVTLSCSPISGHRSVSWYQQTPGQGLQFLFEYFSETQRNKGNFPGRFSGRQFSNSRSEMNVSTLELGDSALYLCASSPSWGRETQYFGPGTRLLVL.